The T cell receptor (beta chain) under discussion was sequenced for a study of blood T cell repertoires in COVID-19. TCRdb's table, derived via immunoSEQ multiplex PCR, lists solely in-frame clones and lacks some. Altogether 120,000 to 150,000 clones are present, around 82% being singletons, with the ten largest covering roughly 4.3%. The CDR3 is made up of 14 amino acids. The V gene lost 4 bases and the J gene lost 3 bases, with 12 bases spanning the gap. Germline assignment: CDR1 LGHDT and CDR2 YNNKEL (reference sequence). This clone appeared many times. This clonotype was obtained from a man between 60 and 75 years old with acute or convalescent COVID-19. The chain joins TRBV3-1 (or the pseudogene TRBV3-2) to TRBJ1-1; TRBD1 might be the D (6 bases). Sequenced: peripheral blood. The CDR3 DNA sequence: TGTGCCAGCAGCCTCGGGACACATCACACTGAAGCTTTCTTT. Its translation is CASSLGTHHTEAFF.